This T cell receptor (beta chain) is drawn from a study of T cell repertoires in cytomegalovirus infection. The wider study: Public TCR beta signatures indicated both CMV infection and matching HLA type. Broader study findings: Identification of carriers of CMV plus the relevant HLA was performed using cumulative public TCR beta family frequency. HLA-C-restricted CMV-specific TCR beta clonotypes were dominant in the ex vivo response.

From germline, CDR1 is SGHVS and CDR2 FNYEAQ. This CDR3 comprises 14 residues. V lost 4 bases and J lost 0, with 9 bases in between. This clonotype appeared many times. Its antigen is not known. TCRdb passed the reads through MiXCR, listing each CDR3 protein once. Seen here are some 350,000 distinct CDR3 sequences, about a sixth observed once, and the top ten hold 7.5% to 9.5%. The V gene is TRBV7-6, the J gene TRBJ1-1; D call uncertain. Material: PBMCs. This clonotype was sampled from a human donor in good health (CMV status not recorded). Some clones in this sample may be carry-over from other donors' samples. CDR3 in amino acids: CASSSDNLNTEAFF. In DNA, the CDR3 is TGTGCCAGCAGCTCAGACAACTTGAACACTGAAGCTTTCTTT.